The clone carrying this TCR beta chain was seen only a few times. A much more abundant neighbour one base away suggests this may be a read error. Researchers collected about 9.6 milliliters of peripheral blood from every single donor. The data are from a study of blood T cells in healthy people across ages. Combining a sample-barcoded 5' primer with a J-beta primer mix, a second PCR ran for 7 to 11 cycles. TCRdb itself ran the 5' RACE reads through MiXCR, one entry per CDR3 protein. The repertoire consists of 980,000 or so distinct CDR3 sequences, with around 48% occurring once and the leading ten covering about an eighth. Trimming took 5 bases from V and 3 from J, leaving 14 bases between them. Germline lookup yields CDR1 MNHNY and CDR2 SVGAGI (reference sequence). CDR3 length: 14 residues.

The origin of this receptor is a man aged 25-40 years in good health. This chain joins TRBV6-6 and TRBJ2-7; D not resolved. The sample was blood. This chain's CDR3 is CASSDRVQNYEQYF. In nucleotides, the CDR3 is TGTGCCAGCAGTGACCGCGTCCAAAACTACGAGCAGTACTTC.